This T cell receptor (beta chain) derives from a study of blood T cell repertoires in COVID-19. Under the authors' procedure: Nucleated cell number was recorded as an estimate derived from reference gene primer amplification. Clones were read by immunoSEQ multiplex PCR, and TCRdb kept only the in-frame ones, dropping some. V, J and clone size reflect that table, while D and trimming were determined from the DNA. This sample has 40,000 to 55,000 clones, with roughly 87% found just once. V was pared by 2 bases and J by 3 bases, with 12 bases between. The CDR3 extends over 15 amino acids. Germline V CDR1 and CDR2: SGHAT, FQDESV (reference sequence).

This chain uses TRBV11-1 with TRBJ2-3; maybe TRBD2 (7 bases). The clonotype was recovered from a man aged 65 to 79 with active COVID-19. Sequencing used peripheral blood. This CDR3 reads CASSLRGAQTDTQYF. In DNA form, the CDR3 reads TGTGCCAGCAGCTTACGGGGGGCTCAGACAGATACGCAGTATTTT.